This T cell receptor beta chain originates from a study of T-cell reconstitution after alpha-beta-depleted transplantation in children. Unique molecular identifiers were built into the TCRbeta library. TCRdb reprocessed the PCR reads with MiXCR, giving one entry per CDR3 protein. In the table there are 30,000 to 40,000 distinct CDR3 sequences, about 7% of which are singletons. Study-wide findings and caveats: Hyperexpanded clones declined; after one year, newly produced T cells mostly supplied diversity. TCRbeta diversity was high at day 60 in some patients (a result of surviving recipient T cells and thymic progenitors). Two months or so post-transplant, alpha-beta T cells reportedly derived from several hundred expanded graft clones.

The CDR3 contains 11 residues. V lost 6 bases and J 4 bases, leaving 7 bases between the germline ends. Germline V lookup: CDR1 SGHTA, CDR2 FQGNSA. Many counts were recorded for this clonotype. What it recognizes is unknown. The TCR was taken from a child under two years old who had a stem cell transplant for acute myeloid leukemia, so the T cells may come from the graft donor. The source material was peripheral blood, sampled 60 days after TCRalphabeta/CD19-depleted stem cell transplant. V usage is TRBV7-2 and J usage is TRBJ2-7; the D is unclear. The CDR3 loop is CASRAGYEQYF. The CDR3 DNA reads TGTGCCAGCAGGGCTGGGTACGAGCAGTACTTC.